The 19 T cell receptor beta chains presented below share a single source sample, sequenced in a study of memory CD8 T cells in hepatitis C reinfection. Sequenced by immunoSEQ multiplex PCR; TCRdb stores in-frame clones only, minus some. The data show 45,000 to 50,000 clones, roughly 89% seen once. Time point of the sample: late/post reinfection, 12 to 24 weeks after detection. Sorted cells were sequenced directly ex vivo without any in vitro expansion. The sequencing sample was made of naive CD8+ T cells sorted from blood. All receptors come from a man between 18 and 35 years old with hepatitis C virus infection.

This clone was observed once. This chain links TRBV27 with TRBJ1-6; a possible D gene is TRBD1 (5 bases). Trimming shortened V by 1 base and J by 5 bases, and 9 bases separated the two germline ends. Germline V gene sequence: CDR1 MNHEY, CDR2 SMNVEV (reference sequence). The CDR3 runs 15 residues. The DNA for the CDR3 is TGTGCCAGCAGTTTATTCTTACAGGATAATTCACCCCTCCACTTT. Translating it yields CASSLFLQDNSPLHF.

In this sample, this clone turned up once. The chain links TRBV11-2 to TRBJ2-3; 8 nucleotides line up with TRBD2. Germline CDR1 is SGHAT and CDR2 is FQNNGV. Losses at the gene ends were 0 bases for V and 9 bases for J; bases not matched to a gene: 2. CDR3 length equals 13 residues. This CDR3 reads CASSLEAGDTQYF. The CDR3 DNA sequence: TGTGCCAGCAGCTTAGAAGCGGGAGACACGCAGTATTTT.

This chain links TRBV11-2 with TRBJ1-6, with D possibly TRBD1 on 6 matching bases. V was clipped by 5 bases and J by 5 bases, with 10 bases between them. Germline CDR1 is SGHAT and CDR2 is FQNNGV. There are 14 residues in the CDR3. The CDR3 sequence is CASSQQGHNSPLHF. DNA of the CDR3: TGTGCCAGCAGCCAACAGGGCCATAATTCACCCCTCCACTTT.

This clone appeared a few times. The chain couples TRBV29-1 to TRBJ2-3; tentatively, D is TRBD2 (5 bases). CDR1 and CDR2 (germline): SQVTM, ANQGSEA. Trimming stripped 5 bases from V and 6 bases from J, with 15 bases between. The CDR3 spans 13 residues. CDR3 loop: CSVTDGNTDTQYF. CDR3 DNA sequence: TGCAGCGTTACGGACGGGAACACGGATACGCAGTATTTT.

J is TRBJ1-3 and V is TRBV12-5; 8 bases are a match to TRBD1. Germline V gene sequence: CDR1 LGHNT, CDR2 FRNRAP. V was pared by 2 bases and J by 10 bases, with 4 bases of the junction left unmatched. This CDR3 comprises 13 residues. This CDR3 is CASGLSQGGTIYF. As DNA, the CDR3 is TGTGCTAGTGGTTTGTCACAGGGGGGGACCATATATTTT.

The CDR3 region is CASSPGQGLLYEQYF. The CDR3, as DNA: TGTGCCAGTAGTCCCGGACAGGGTCTTCTCTACGAGCAGTACTTC. V gene TRBV19 combines with J gene TRBJ2-7, with 8 bases lining up with TRBD1. Germline-derived CDR1 and CDR2 are LNHDA and SQIVND (reference sequence). This CDR3 comprises 15 residues. J lost 3 bases, V lost 5 bases, and 9 bases had no gene match. Based on the CDR3 plus reference TRBV19 and TRBJ2-7, the full variable domain is DGGITQSPKYLFRKEGQNVTLSCEQNLNHDAMYWYRQDPGQGLRLIYYSQIVNDFQKGDIAEGYSVSREKKESFPLTVTSAQKNPTAFYLCASSPGQGLLYEQYFGPGTRLTVT.

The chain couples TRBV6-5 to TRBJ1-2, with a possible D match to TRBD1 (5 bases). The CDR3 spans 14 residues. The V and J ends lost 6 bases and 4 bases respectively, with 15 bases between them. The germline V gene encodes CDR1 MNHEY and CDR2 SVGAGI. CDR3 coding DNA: TGTGCCAGCAGCAGGGTCGTAGTGGGCTATGGCTACACCTTC. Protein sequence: CASSRVVVGYGYTF.

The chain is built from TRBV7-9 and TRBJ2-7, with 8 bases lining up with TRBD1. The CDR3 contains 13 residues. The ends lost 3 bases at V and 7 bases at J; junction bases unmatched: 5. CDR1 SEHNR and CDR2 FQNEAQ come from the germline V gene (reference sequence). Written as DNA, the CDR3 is TGTGCCAGCAGCTTCTCAGGGGGCTGGGAGCAGTACGTC. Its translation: CASSFSGGWEQYV.

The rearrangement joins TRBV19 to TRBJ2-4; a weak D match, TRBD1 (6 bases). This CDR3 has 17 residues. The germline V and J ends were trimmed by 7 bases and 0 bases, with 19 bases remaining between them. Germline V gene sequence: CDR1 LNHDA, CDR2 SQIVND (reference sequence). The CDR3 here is CASTTGLGVGAKNIQYF. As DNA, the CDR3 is TGTGCCAGTACCACAGGGTTGGGGGTAGGAGCCAAAAACATTCAGTACTTC.

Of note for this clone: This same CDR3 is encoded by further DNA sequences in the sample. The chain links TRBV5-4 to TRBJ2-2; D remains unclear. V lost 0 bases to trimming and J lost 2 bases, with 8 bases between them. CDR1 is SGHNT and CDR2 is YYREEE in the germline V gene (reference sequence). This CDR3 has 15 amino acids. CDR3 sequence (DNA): TGTGCCAGCAGCTTGGGCACTCCTAACACCGGGGAGCTGTTTTTT. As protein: CASSLGTPNTGELFF.

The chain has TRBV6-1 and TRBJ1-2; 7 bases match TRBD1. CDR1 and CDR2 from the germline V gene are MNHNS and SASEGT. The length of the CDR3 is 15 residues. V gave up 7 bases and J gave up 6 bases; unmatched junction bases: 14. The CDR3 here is CASNIIPGGVDGYTF. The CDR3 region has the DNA TGTGCCAGCAACATCATCCCAGGGGGTGTTGATGGCTACACCTTC.

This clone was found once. The CDR3 protein is CASSYLGLYNEQFF. The CDR3 DNA reads as TGTGCCAGCAGTTACCTGGGACTTTACAATGAGCAGTTCTTC. The chain uses TRBV6-5 and TRBJ2-1, with D perhaps matching TRBD2 (6 bases). The V end lost 2 bases, the J end lost 4 bases, and 9 bases lay between the germline ends. CDR1 MNHEY and CDR2 SVGAGI come from the germline V gene. CDR3 length: 14 amino acids.

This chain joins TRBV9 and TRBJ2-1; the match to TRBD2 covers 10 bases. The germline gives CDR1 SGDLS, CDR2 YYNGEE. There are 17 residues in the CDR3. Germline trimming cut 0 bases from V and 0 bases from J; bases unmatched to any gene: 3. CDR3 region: CASSVESSGSSYNEQFF. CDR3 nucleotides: TGTGCCAGCAGCGTAGAGTCTAGCGGGAGCTCCTACAATGAGCAGTTCTTC. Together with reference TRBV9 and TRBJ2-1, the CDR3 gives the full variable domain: DSGVTQTPKHLITATGQRVTLRCSPRSGDLSVYWYQQSLDQGLQFLIQYYNGEERAKGNILERFSAQQFPDLHSELNLSSLELGDSALYFCASSVESSGSSYNEQFFGPGTRLTVL.

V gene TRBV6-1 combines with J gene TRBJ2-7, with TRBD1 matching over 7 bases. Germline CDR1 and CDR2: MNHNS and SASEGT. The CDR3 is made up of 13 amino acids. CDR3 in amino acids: CACSGPTGFEQYV. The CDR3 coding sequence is TGTGCCTGCAGTGGGCCGACAGGGTTCGAGCAGTACGTC.

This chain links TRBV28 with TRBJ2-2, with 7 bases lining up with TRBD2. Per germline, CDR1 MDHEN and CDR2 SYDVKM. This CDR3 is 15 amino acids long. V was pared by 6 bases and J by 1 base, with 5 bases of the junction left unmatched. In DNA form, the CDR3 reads TGTGCCAGCAGCTCCGCGGGGGAGAACACCGGGGAGCTGTTTTTT. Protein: CASSSAGENTGELFF. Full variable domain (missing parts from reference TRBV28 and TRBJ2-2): DVKVTQSSRYLVKRTGEKVFLECVQDMDHENMFWYRQDPGLGLRLIYFSYDVKMKEKGDIPEGYSVSREKKERFSLILESASTNQTSMYLCASSSAGENTGELFFGEGSRLTVL.

The CDR3 sequence is CASSWGQLARYNEQFF. Here the CDR3 DNA reads TGTGCCAGCAGCTGGGGACAACTAGCGCGGTACAATGAGCAGTTCTTC. This chain uses TRBV5-6 with TRBJ2-1, with D perhaps TRBD2 (7 bases). CDR1 is SGHDT, CDR2 YYEEEE, per germline. V lost 3 bases and J lost 4, with 17 bases in between. The CDR3 covers 16 residues.

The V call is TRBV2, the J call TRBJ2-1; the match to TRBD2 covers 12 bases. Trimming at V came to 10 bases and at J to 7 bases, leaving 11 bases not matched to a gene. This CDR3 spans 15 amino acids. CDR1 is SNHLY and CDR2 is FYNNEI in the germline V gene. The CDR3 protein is CANKRTSGEANEQFF. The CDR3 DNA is TGTGCCAACAAGAGGACTAGCGGGGAGGCGAATGAGCAGTTCTTC.

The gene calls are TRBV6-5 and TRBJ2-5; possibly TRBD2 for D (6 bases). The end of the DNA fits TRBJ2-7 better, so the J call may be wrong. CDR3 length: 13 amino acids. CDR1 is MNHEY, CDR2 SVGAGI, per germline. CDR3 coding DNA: TGTGCCAGCAGAATTACGGGACTCTACGAGCAGTACTTC. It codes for CASRITGLYEQYF.

The CDR3 spells CASSPMGPNEKLFF. In nucleotides, the CDR3 is TGTGCCAGCAGTCCTATGGGGCCCAATGAAAAACTGTTTTTT. This sequence joins TRBV2 and TRBJ1-4; D is possibly TRBD1 (5 bases). Trimming left V 5 bases short and J 5 bases short, with 12 bases between. The CDR3 is 14 residues long. Germline V lookup: CDR1 SNHLY, CDR2 FYNNEI.